Here is one T cell receptor beta chain with its context. The data derive from a study of T cells after somatic rescue of genetic block. Trimming took 3 bases from V and 1 from J; bases not matched to a gene: 6. This CDR3 comprises 15 residues. The V gene's germline CDR1 is GTSNPN and CDR2 SVGIG (reference sequence). Assay used: immunoSEQ multiplex PCR; TCRdb lists only in-frame clones, some missing. Among roughly 10,000 clones listed, around 69% were seen once. The chain uses TRBV30 and TRBJ2-5; 9 positions agree with TRBD1. The TCR comes from a boy aged 10-17 years. The sequenced sample was peripheral blood mononuclear cells (PBMCs). Here the CDR3 DNA reads TGTGCCTGGAGGGGGACAGGGCATATCCAAGAGACCCAGTACTTC. Encoded protein: CAWRGTGHIQETQYF.